This entry features one T cell receptor beta chain sequence. The antigen remains unidentified. This specimen belongs to a study of regulatory T cells in long-lasting Graves disease. This CDR3 is built from 11 residues. Germline V CDR1 and CDR2: KGHDR, SFDVKD. V was cut by 3 bases and J by 11 bases, with 6 bases left in between. Construction of TCR beta libraries relied on iRepertoire HTBI primers and on Arm-PCR targeting CDR3 regions. TCRdb reprocessed the multiplex PCR reads via MiXCR and lists one record per CDR3 protein. Of 420,000 or so distinct CDR3 sequences in the sample, roughly 17% were seen once. Time point of the sample: newly diagnosed GD, antithyroid drugs for less than 3 months. Preparation of the TCR library used RNA extracted from PBMCs. Whole-study results and caveats: Preferential use of TRBV28, TRBJ1-2 and TRBJ2-5 was seen in persistent disease.

The sample also formed part of further work on T cells in Graves' hyperthyroidism and ophthalmopathy. That study adds: First-round RT-PCR targeting the TCR CDR3 was performed with the HTBI primer set.

The origin of this receptor is a woman under 30 with Graves disease. The material sequenced was peripheral blood mononuclear cells (PBMCs), taken at new diagnosis, from a patient treated with antithyroid drugs. This chain uses TRBV24-1 with TRBJ1-4; D not certain. CDR3 nucleotide sequence: TGTGCCACCAGTGATCGGACTAAACTGTTTTTT. It specifies CATSDRTKLFF.